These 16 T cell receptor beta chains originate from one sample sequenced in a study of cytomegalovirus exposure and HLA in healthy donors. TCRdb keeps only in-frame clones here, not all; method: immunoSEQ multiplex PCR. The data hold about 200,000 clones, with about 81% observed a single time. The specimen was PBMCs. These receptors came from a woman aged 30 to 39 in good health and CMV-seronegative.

Here the CDR3 reads CASSFPGEQYF. CDR3 bases: TGCGCCAGCAGTTTTCCCGGGGAGCAGTACTTC. J is TRBJ2-7 and V is TRBV10-2; D is undetermined. CDR1 and CDR2 (germline): WSHSY, SAAADI. V lost 5 bases to trimming and J lost 7 bases, with 9 bases between them. The CDR3 sequence is 11 residues long.

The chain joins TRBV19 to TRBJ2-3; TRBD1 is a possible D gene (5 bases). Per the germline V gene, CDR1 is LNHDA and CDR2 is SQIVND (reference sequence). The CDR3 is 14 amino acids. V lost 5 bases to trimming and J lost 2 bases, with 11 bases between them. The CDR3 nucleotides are TGTGCCAGTAGTCCGCCGGACAACACAGATACGCAGTATTTT. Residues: CASSPPDNTDTQYF.

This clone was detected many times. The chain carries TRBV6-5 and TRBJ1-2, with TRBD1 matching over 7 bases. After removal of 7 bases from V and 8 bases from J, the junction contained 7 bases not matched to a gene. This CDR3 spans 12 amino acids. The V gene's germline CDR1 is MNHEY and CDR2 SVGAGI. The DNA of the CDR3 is TGTGCCAGCAATAGGGGGCAGGGAGGCTACACCTTC. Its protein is CASNRGQGGYTF.

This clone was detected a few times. In DNA form, the CDR3 reads TGCGCCAGCAGCTTTACTGGGGGCACAGAGACCCAGTACTTC. As protein: CASSFTGGTETQYF. The V gene is TRBV5-1, the J gene TRBJ2-5; D is possibly TRBD1 (6 bases). CDR3 length equals 14 residues. Germline CDR1 and CDR2: SGHRS and YFSETQ. V lost 2 bases to trimming and J lost 4 bases, with 12 bases between them.

This CDR3 reads CASSLSGTVPEAFF. The CDR3 bases are TGCGCCAGCAGCTTGTCAGGGACAGTTCCTGAAGCTTTCTTT. The chain uses TRBV5-1 and TRBJ1-1; 7 nucleotides line up with TRBD1. Per germline, CDR1 SGHRS and CDR2 YFSETQ. This CDR3 spans 14 amino acids. The trim removed 1 base at V and 6 bases at J, leaving 6 bases unmatched.

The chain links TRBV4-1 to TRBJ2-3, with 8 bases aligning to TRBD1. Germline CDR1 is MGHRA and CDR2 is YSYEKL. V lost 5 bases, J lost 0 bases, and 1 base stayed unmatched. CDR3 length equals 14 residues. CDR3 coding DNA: TGCGCCAGCAGCAGGGACAGGAGCACAGATACGCAGTATTTT. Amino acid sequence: CASSRDRSTDTQYF.

This CDR3 reads CASSIGPGANNEQFF. The CDR3 DNA reads as TGTGCCAGTAGTATCGGGCCAGGGGCCAACAATGAGCAGTTCTTC. The rearrangement uses TRBV19 and TRBJ2-1; TRBD1 is a possible D gene (6 bases). The CDR3 is 15 amino acids. Germline CDR1 and CDR2: LNHDA and SQIVND (reference sequence). Trimming left V 3 bases short and J 5 bases short, with 14 bases between.

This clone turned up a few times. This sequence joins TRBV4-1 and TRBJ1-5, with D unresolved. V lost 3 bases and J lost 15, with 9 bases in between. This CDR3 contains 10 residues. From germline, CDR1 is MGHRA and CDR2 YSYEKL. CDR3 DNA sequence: TGCGCCAGCAGCCACCACCGGGGGCATTTT. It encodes CASSHHRGHF.

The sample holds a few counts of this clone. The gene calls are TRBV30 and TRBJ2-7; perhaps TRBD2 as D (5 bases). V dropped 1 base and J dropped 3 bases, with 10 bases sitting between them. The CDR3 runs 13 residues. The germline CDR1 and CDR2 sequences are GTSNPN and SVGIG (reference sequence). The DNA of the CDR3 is TGTGCCTGGAGTGGTCTAGCTGTCTACGAGCAGTACTTC. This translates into CAWSGLAVYEQYF.

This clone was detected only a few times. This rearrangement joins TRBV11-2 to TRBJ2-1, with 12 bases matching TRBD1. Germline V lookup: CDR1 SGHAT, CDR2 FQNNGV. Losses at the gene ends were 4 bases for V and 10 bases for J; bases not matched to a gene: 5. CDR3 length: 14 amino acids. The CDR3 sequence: CASSSGTGGFEQFF. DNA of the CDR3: TGTGCCAGCAGCTCCGGGACAGGGGGCTTCGAGCAGTTCTTC.

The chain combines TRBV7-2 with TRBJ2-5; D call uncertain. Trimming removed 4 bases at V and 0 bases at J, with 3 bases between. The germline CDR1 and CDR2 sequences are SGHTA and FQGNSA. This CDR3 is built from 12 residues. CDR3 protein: CASSSYQETQYF. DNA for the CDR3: TGTGCCAGCAGCTCGTACCAAGAGACCCAGTACTTC.

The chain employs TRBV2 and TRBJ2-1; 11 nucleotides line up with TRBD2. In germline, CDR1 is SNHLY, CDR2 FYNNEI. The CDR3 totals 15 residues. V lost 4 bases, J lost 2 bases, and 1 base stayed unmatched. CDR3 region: CASSVAGGPYNEQFF. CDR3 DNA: TGTGCCAGCAGTGTAGCGGGAGGGCCCTACAATGAGCAGTTCTTC.

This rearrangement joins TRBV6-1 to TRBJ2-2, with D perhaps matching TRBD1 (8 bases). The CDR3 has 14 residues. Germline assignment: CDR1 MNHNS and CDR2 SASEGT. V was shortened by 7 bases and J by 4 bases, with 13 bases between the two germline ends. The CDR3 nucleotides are TGTGCCAGCACAAACAGGGGGGGCACCGGGGAGCTGTTTTTT. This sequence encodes CASTNRGGTGELFF.

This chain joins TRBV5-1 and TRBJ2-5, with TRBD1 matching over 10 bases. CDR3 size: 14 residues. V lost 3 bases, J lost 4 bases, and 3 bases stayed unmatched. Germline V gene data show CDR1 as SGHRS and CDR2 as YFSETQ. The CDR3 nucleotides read TGCGCCAGCAGCTATGGGGACAGGGGAGAGACCCAGTACTTC. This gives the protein CASSYGDRGETQYF. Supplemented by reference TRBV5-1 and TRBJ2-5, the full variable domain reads KAGVTQTPRYLIKTRGQQVTLSCSPISGHRSVSWYQQTPGQGLQFLFEYFSETQRNKGNFPGRFSGRQFSNSRSEMNVSTLELGDSALYLCASSYGDRGETQYFGPGTRLLVL.

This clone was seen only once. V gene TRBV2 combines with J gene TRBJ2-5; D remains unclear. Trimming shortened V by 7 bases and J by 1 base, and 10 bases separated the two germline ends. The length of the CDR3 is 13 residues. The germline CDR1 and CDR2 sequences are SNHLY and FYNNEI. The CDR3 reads CASTRQVQETQYF. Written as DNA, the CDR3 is TGTGCCAGCACCAGACAAGTCCAAGAGACCCAGTACTTC.

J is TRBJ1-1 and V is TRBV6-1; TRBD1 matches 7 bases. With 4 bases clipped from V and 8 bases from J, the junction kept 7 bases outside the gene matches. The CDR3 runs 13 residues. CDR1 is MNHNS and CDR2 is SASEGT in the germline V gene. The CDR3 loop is CASSGWTGTEAFF. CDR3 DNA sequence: TGTGCCAGCAGTGGATGGACAGGAACCGAAGCTTTCTTT.